The 26 T cell receptor beta chains reported below all come from one sample, sequenced in a study of CD8 T cells in Susac syndrome. RNA was extracted with the RNeasy kit, and a quantity of roughly 0.45 to 1 ug was reverse transcribed using random hexamers. Each CDR3 protein gets one entry after TCRdb re-called the immunoSEQ multiplex PCR reads with MiXCR. This table holds 170,000 or so distinct CDR3 sequences, approximately 95% found once. The sequencing sample was made of CD4+ T cells from PBMCs. These receptors all come from a human donor with Susac syndrome.

V usage is TRBV18 and J usage is TRBJ2-7, with D possibly matching TRBD1 (5 bases). There are 13 residues in the CDR3. Trimming cost V 3 bases and J 3 bases, with 9 bases left between them. Germline V gene data show CDR1 as KGHSH and CDR2 as LQKENI. CDR3 bases: TGTGCCAGCTCACCTTCAGGGCACTACGAGCAGTACTTC. Translating it yields CASSPSGHYEQYF. Drawing the rest from reference TRBV18 and TRBJ2-7, the complete variable domain is NAGVMQNPRHLVRRRGQEARLRCSPMKGHSHVYWYRQLPEEGLKFMVYLQKENIIDESGMPKERFSAEFPKEGPSILRIQQVVRGDSAAYFCASSPSGHYEQYFGPGTRLTVT.

CDR3 nucleotide sequence: TGTGCCAGCAGTTTGTCGGGGGCCCAGTTTACCTACGAGCAGTACTTC. Its protein product is CASSLSGAQFTYEQYF. The rearrangement joins TRBV28 to TRBJ2-7; D may correspond to TRBD1 or TRBD2 (6 bases each). V lost 3 bases and J lost 2, with 17 bases in between. Looked up from germline, CDR1 is MDHEN and CDR2 is SYDVKM. This CDR3 has 16 residues.

This rearrangement joins TRBV7-2 to TRBJ1-2; TRBD1 matches 10 bases. J was trimmed by 12 bases and V by 5 bases; bases with no gene match: 12. CDR3 length: 14 residues. Per the germline V gene, CDR1 is SGHTA and CDR2 is FQGNSA. In DNA, the CDR3 is TGTGCCAGCAGCCCACACCGGGACAGGGGTTTCGACACCTTC. Encoded protein: CASSPHRDRGFDTF. The full variable domain, with the rest looked up from reference TRBV7-2 and TRBJ1-2, is GAGVSQSPSNKVTEKGKDVELRCDPISGHTALYWYRQSLGQGLEFLIYFQGNSAPDKSGLPSDRFSAERTGGSVSTLTIQRTQQEDSAVYLCASSPHRDRGFDTFGSGTRLTVV.

The gene calls are TRBV20-1 and TRBJ2-5; TRBD2 matches 7 bases. CDR1 and CDR2 (germline): DFQATT, SNEGSKA (reference sequence). The CDR3 length is 15 residues. The V segment lost 0 bases and the J segment 1 base; nucleotides outside the gene matches: 5. The CDR3 bases are TGCAGTGCTAGAGATGGTGGGGGGGTCCAAGAGACCCAGTACTTC. The encoded protein is CSARDGGGVQETQYF.

The chain joins TRBV7-9 to TRBJ2-3; tentative D call: TRBD2 (6 bases). The germline V and J ends were trimmed by 5 bases and 0 bases, with 12 bases remaining between them. Per the germline V gene, CDR1 is SEHNR and CDR2 is FQNEAQ (reference sequence). CDR3 length equals 15 residues. The CDR3 DNA follows: TGTGCCAGCAGCCCATTGGGGAGGAGCACAGATACGCAGTATTTT. It yields the protein CASSPLGRSTDTQYF.

The CDR3 protein is CASSFGQGADTQYF. DNA of the CDR3: TGCGCCAGCAGCTTTGGACAGGGTGCGGATACGCAGTATTTT. The chain carries TRBV5-1 and TRBJ2-3, with 8 positions matching TRBD1. This CDR3 is built from 14 residues. Germline CDR1 SGHRS, CDR2 YFSETQ. Unmatched junction bases numbered 5, after V lost 2 bases and J lost 6 bases.

This clonotype was counted between two and nine times. This chain joins TRBV2 and TRBJ2-5, with 7 positions matching TRBD2. CDR3 length: 12 residues. CDR1 is SNHLY and CDR2 is FYNNEI in the germline V gene. V gave up 8 bases and J gave up 3 bases; unmatched junction bases: 3. The CDR3, as DNA: TGTGCCAGCGGGGGGGTCGAAGAGACCCAGTACTTC. The encoded protein is CASGGVEETQYF.

J is TRBJ2-3 and V is TRBV12-3 or TRBV12-4, with D unclear. Trimming removed 5 bases at V and 7 bases at J, with 10 bases between. There are 12 residues in the CDR3. The chain's CDR3 is CASSVSSHTQYF. CDR3 coding DNA: TGTGCCAGCAGTGTATCCTCACATACGCAGTATTTT.

The V call is TRBV28, the J call TRBJ1-1; 7 bases are shared with TRBD1. The germline gives CDR1 MDHEN, CDR2 SYDVKM. The CDR3 consists of 15 residues. V gave up 5 bases and J gave up 6 bases; unmatched junction bases: 12. CDR3 sequence (DNA): TGTGCCAGCAGTCCCCCCACACTGCAGGGGGCTGAAGCTTTCTTT. This encodes CASSPPTLQGAEAFF. Full variable domain (rest looked up from reference TRBV28 and TRBJ1-1): DVKVTQSSRYLVKRTGEKVFLECVQDMDHENMFWYRQDPGLGLRLIYFSYDVKMKEKGDIPEGYSVSREKKERFSLILESASTNQTSMYLCASSPPTLQGAEAFFGQGTRLTVV.

As DNA, the CDR3 is TGCAGCGTTGGGGTCAACACAGATACGCAGTATTTT. Protein: CSVGVNTDTQYF. The chain is built from TRBV29-1 and TRBJ2-3; D unresolved. The V gene's germline CDR1 is SQVTM and CDR2 ANQGSEA. The CDR3 runs 12 residues. The V and J ends lost 4 bases and 2 bases respectively, with 7 bases between them.

The chain has TRBV5-1 and TRBJ2-1, with 11 bases lining up with TRBD2. The CDR3 runs 12 residues. Germline V CDR1 and CDR2: SGHRS, YFSETQ. Trimming took 4 bases from V and 13 from J; bases not matched to a gene: 4. CDR3 amino acids: CASSGTSGAQFF. The CDR3 coding sequence is TGCGCCAGCAGCGGGACTAGCGGAGCACAGTTCTTC.

The rearrangement joins TRBV19 to TRBJ1-1, with no clear D. CDR3 length: 11 amino acids. The V gene lost 10 bases and the J gene lost 6 bases, with 12 bases spanning the gap. Germline V gene sequence: CDR1 LNHDA, CDR2 SQIVND (reference sequence). The CDR3 nucleotides are TGTGCCACCCGAGGTGGACCTGAAGCTTTCTTT. Amino acid sequence: CATRGGPEAFF.

The J gene is TRBJ2-1, the V gene TRBV29-1; TRBD1 agrees at 7 bases. The CDR3 is 15 amino acids. V gave up 6 bases and J gave up 0 bases; unmatched junction bases: 8. Per the germline V gene, CDR1 is SQVTM and CDR2 is ANQGSEA. As DNA, the CDR3 is TGCAGCGTCTCTTCCGCAGGGGGCTCCTACAATGAGCAGTTCTTC. It encodes CSVSSAGGSYNEQFF.

The J gene is TRBJ2-2, the V gene TRBV29-1; TRBD1 is a possible D gene (5 bases). Germline CDR1 is SQVTM and CDR2 is ANQGSEA. The CDR3 is 14 amino acids. Deletions cut 6 bases from V and 4 bases from J, with 15 bases between. The CDR3 sequence: CSVLGPGPTGELFF. CDR3 sequence (DNA): TGCAGCGTACTGGGGCCCGGACCCACCGGGGAGCTGTTTTTT.

CDR3 loop: CASSVDPRQPQHF. In DNA, the CDR3 is TGTGCCAGCAGCGTGGATCCCCGTCAGCCCCAGCATTTT. The chain is built from TRBV9 and TRBJ1-5; D unclear. CDR1 is SGDLS and CDR2 is YYNGEE in the germline V gene. CDR3 length equals 13 residues. Trimming shortened V by 2 bases and J by 6 bases, and 9 bases separated the two germline ends.

The V and J genes are TRBV29-1 and TRBJ2-7; 7 bases fit TRBD1. V lost 6 bases, J lost 1 base, and 9 bases stayed unmatched. Per the germline V gene, CDR1 is SQVTM and CDR2 is ANQGSEA. The CDR3 consists of 14 residues. This chain's CDR3 is CSVVSSGGSYEQYF. Written as DNA, the CDR3 is TGCAGCGTCGTATCGTCAGGGGGATCCTACGAGCAGTACTTC.

V and J are TRBV6-5 and TRBJ1-4, with 9 bases identical to TRBD1. Germline loops: CDR1 MNHEY, CDR2 SVGAGI. This CDR3 is built from 12 residues. Trimming took 6 bases from V and 8 from J; bases not matched to a gene: 1. CDR3 in DNA: TGTGCCAGCAGGGGACAGGGCGAAAAACTGTTTTTT. Protein: CASRGQGEKLFF.

The gene calls are TRBV2 and TRBJ1-6, with 7 bases matching TRBD1. V dropped 8 bases and J dropped 6; count of bases not matched to a gene: 4. Germline V lookup: CDR1 SNHLY, CDR2 FYNNEI. This CDR3 comprises 13 residues. The CDR3 region has the DNA TGTGCCAGCGCCGGGACAGCTAATTCACCCCTCCACTTT. This sequence encodes CASAGTANSPLHF.

This sequence joins TRBV28 and TRBJ2-7; 10 bases match TRBD1. V shed 3 bases and J 6 bases; nucleotides not matched to a gene: 8. Germline values: CDR1 MDHEN, CDR2 SYDVKM. The CDR3 covers 15 residues. CDR3 DNA sequence: TGTGCCAGCAGTTTTCGCGACAGGGGGCTCGGCGAGCAGTACGTC. This sequence encodes CASSFRDRGLGEQYV.

The chain employs TRBV5-6 and TRBJ2-5; 9 bases map to TRBD1. Looked up from germline, CDR1 is SGHDT and CDR2 is YYEEEE. This CDR3 comprises 14 residues. The junction had 5 bases not matched to a gene; V was cut back by 3 bases and J by 5 bases. The chain's CDR3 is CASSSTGGSETQYF. The CDR3, as DNA: TGTGCCAGCAGCTCTACAGGGGGCAGCGAGACCCAGTACTTC.

The V call is TRBV29-1, the J call TRBJ2-7; TRBD2 might be the D (6 bases). CDR3 length equals 13 residues. The V end lost 7 bases, the J end lost 3 bases, and 16 bases lay between the germline ends. Germline CDR1 and CDR2: SQVTM and ANQGSEA. The CDR3 region is CSGGGTELYEQYF. The CDR3 bases are TGCAGCGGAGGTGGGACTGAGCTCTACGAGCAGTACTTC.

The rearrangement joins TRBV19 to TRBJ2-1, with D hard to call. Looked up from germline, CDR1 is LNHDA and CDR2 is SQIVND (reference sequence). The CDR3 covers 13 residues. V lost 3 bases, J lost 10 bases, and 13 bases lay in between. Written as DNA, the CDR3 is TGTGCCAGTAGTATCGCCAGGTCTGGAGAGCAGTTCTTC. It is translated as CASSIARSGEQFF. The full variable domain, rest sourced from reference TRBV19 and TRBJ2-1, is DGGITQSPKYLFRKEGQNVTLSCEQNLNHDAMYWYRQDPGQGLRLIYYSQIVNDFQKGDIAEGYSVSREKKESFPLTVTSAQKNPTAFYLCASSIARSGEQFFGPGTRLTVL.

The V call is TRBV7-9, the J call TRBJ2-1, with 9 bases that match TRBD2. The germline gives CDR1 SEHNR, CDR2 FQNEAQ (reference sequence). This CDR3 is 14 amino acids long. Germline trimming cut 11 bases from V and 4 bases from J; bases unmatched to any gene: 9. The CDR3 reads CASGGGALYNEQFF. The CDR3, as DNA: TGTGCCTCCGGCGGGGGGGCGCTTTACAATGAGCAGTTCTTC.

The rearrangement uses TRBV12-3 or TRBV12-4 and TRBJ2-1; D is ambiguous. Trimming took 6 bases from V and 8 from J, leaving 11 bases between them. The length of the CDR3 is 12 residues. This chain's CDR3 is CASSFASDEQFF. The CDR3 DNA reads as TGTGCCAGCAGCTTCGCCAGCGATGAGCAGTTCTTC.

The rearrangement uses TRBV12-3 or TRBV12-4 and TRBJ2-2, with 9 bases fitting TRBD2. V trimming: 1 base; J trimming: 4 bases; junction bases outside the gene matches: 4. This CDR3 has 16 residues. DNA for the CDR3: TGTGCCAGCAGTTTAGGTCTAGCGGGAACCACCGGGGAGCTGTTTTTT. It encodes CASSLGLAGTTGELFF.

In its sample, this clonotype was seen once. The chain joins TRBV28 to TRBJ1-2, with TRBD1 matching over 8 bases. CDR1 and CDR2 (germline): MDHEN, SYDVKM. V was clipped by 7 bases and J by 4 bases; unmatched bases: 8. The CDR3 is 14 residues long. The DNA of the CDR3 is TGTGCCAGCACCACTGGACAGGGTGTCTATGGCTACACCTTC. Translated, it gives CASTTGQGVYGYTF.